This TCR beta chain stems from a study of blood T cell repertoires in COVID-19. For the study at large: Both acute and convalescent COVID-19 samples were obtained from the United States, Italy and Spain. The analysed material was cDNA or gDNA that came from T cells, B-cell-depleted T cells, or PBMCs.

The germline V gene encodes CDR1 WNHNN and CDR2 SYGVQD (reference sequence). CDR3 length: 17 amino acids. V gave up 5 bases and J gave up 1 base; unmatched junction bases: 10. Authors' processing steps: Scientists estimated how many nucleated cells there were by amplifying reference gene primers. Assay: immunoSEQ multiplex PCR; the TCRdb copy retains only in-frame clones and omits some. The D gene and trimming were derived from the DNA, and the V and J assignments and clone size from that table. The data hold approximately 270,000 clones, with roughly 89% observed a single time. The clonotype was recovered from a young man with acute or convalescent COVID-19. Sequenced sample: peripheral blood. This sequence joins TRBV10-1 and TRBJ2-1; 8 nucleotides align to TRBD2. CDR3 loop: CASSYIFGGGSYNEQFF. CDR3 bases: TGCGCCAGCAGTTATATATTCGGGGGGGGGTCCTACAATGAGCAGTTCTTC.